This entry concerns a single T cell receptor (beta chain). These data originate in a study of CD8 T cells in Susac syndrome. This CDR3 is 13 amino acids long. Germline CDR1 SQVTM, CDR2 ANQGSEA. V shed 5 bases and J shed 1 base, with 11 bases lying between them. RNA amounts of about 0.5 to 1 ug underwent reverse transcription with random hexamers. TCR beta CDR3 was amplified by immunoSEQ covering 54 Vbeta and 13 Jbeta. MiXCR, applied by TCRdb to the immunoSEQ multiplex PCR reads, yields one record per CDR3 protein. In the table there are about 400,000 distinct CDR3 sequences, 85% of which are singletons.

Sequencing was performed on CD8+ T cells from PBMCs. J is TRBJ1-2 and V is TRBV29-1; no reliable D call. This TCR came from a human donor with multiple sclerosis. CDR3 loop: CSVHTQYNYGYTF. Written as DNA, the CDR3 is TGCAGCGTTCACACCCAATATAACTATGGCTACACCTTC.